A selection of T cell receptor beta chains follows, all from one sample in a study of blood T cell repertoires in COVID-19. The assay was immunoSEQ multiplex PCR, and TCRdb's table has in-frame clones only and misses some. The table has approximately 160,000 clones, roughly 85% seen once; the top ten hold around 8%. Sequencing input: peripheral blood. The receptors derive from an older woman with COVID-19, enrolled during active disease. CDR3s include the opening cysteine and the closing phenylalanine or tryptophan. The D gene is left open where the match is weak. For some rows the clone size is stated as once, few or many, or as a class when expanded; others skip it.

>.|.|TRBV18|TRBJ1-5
TGTGCCAGCTCACCACAACTCCTAAAGCCCCAGCATTTT
CASSPQLLKPQHF
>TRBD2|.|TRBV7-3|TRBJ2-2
TGTGCCAGCAGCCCGACAGGACTAGCGGGAGGTTCGAACACCGGGGAGCTGTTTTTT
CASSPTGLAGGSNTGELFF
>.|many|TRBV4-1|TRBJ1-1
TGCGCCAGCAGCCAAGAGTATAACAGACCTTCTGACACTGAAGCTTTCTTT
CASSQEYNRPSDTEAFF
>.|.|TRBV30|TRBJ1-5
TGTGCCTGGAGTCTGGCTACAGGGAGTCAGCCCCAGCATTTT
CAWSLATGSQPQHF
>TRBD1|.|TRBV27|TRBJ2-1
TGTGCCAGCAGATTGGGACAGGGGAGGGATGAGCAGTTCTTC
CASRLGQGRDEQFF
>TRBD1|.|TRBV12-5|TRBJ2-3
TGTGCTAGTGGTCCGGGACAGGGGATAGATACGCAGTATTTT
CASGPGQGIDTQYF
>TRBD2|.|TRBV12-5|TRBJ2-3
TGTGCTAGTGGTTCTGGACTAGCGGGAGGGCCAGATACGCAGTATTTT
CASGSGLAGGPDTQYF
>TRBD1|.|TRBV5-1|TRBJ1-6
TGCGCCAGCAGCTACGCACAAGACAGGGGAGGCAATTCACCCCTCCACTTT
CASSYAQDRGGNSPLHF
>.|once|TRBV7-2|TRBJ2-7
TGTGCCAGCAGCTTAGCGGTGGACAGCTCCTACGAGCAGTACTTC
CASSLAVDSSYEQYF
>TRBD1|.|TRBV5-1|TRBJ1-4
TGCGCCAGCAGCTCGGGACAGGGAAATGAAAAACTGTTTTTT
CASSSGQGNEKLFF
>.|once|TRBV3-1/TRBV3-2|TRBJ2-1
TGTGCCAGCACCCTCAAAAGGGGATACAATGAGCAGTTCTTC
CASTLKRGYNEQFF
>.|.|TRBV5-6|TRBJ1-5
TGTGCCAGCTCCCAAAGTTGGGAGAGGGATCAGCCCCAGCATTTT
CASSQSWERDQPQHF
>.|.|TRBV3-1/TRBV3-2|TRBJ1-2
TGTGCCAGCAGCTCGAGCTATGGCTACACCTTC
CASSSSYGYTF
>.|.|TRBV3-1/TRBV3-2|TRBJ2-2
TGTGCCAGCAGCCAAAGGGGCGGGGCCGGGGAGCTGTTTTTT
CASSQRGGAGELFF
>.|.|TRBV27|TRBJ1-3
TGTGCCAGCAGTTTAGCAGGGAGGTCTGGAAACACCATATATTTT
CASSLAGRSGNTIYF
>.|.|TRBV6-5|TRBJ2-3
TGTGCCAGCAGTTTCCAGGGTGTGGCAGATACGCAGTATTTT
CASSFQGVADTQYF
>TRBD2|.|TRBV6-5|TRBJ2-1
TGTGCCACTAGCGGCTATACCTACAATGAGCAGTTCTTC
CATSGYTYNEQFF
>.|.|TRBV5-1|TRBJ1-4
TGCGCCAGCTCCCTTGGGGGTTACCGGGACACGAGGACTGAAAAACTGTTTTTT
CASSLGGYRDTRTEKLFF
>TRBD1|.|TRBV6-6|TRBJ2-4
TGTGCCAGCACCCTGGGACAGGGGAATAAAAACATTCAGTACTTC
CASTLGQGNKNIQYF
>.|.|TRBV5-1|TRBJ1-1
TGCGCCAGCAGCCTCATAGTGAACACTGAAGCTTTCTTT
CASSLIVNTEAFF
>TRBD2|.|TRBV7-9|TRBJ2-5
TGTGCCAGCAGCTCCATCCGCGGGAGTGGGTTAGAGACCCAGTACTTC
CASSSIRGSGLETQYF
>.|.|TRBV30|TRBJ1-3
TGTGCCTGGGTTTTTCAGGGGAACACCATATATTTT
CAWVFQGNTIYF
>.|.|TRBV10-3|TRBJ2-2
TGTGCCACTGCGGACTTTTTGAACACCGGGGAGCTGTTTTTT
CATADFLNTGELFF
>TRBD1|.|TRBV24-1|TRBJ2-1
TGTGCCACCAGTGATTTGGGACAGGGCCTTTTGTATGAGCAGTTCTTC
CATSDLGQGLLYEQFF
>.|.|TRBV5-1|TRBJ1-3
TGCGCCAGCAGCCGTTTCGAGGGATCTGGAAACACCATATATTTT
CASSRFEGSGNTIYF
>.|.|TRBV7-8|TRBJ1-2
TGTGCCAGCAGCTTAGGTTATGTTTCGGGCTACACCTTC
CASSLGYVSGYTF
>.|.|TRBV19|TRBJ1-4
TGTGCCAGTAGTTTCGGCGGGTATGAAAAACTGTTTTTT
CASSFGGYEKLFF
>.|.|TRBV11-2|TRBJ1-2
TGTGCCAGCAGCTTAGGGGCGGGGGGTATCGGCTATGGCTACACCTTC
CASSLGAGGIGYGYTF
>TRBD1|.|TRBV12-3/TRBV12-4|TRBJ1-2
TGTGCCAGCAGCGGACAGGAGTATGGCTACACCTTC
CASSGQEYGYTF
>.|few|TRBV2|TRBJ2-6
TGTGCCAGCAGTGCTGACACTGGGGCCAACGTCCTGACTTTC
CASSADTGANVLTF
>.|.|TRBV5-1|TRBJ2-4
TGCGCCAGCAGCTTGGCATACGGAGCCAAAAACATTCAGTACTTC
CASSLAYGAKNIQYF
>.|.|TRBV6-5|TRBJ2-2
TGTACCAGTATTGCCGGGACATCGAGTGCCGGGGAGCTGTTTTTT
CTSIAGTSSAGELFF
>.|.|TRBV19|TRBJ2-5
TGTGCCAGTAGTATAAGGGAGCCTAGCCAAGAGACCCAGTACTTC
CASSIREPSQETQYF
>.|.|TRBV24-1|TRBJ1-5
TGTGCCACCAGTGATTTGGGCGGAAATCAGCCCCAGCATTTT
CATSDLGGNQPQHF
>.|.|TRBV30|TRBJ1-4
TGTGCCCGCCGTCAAAAGGGGACTAATGAAAAACTGTTTTTT
CARRQKGTNEKLFF
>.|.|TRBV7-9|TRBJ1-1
TGTGCCAGCAGCCTAGGGACGCACCAGGGAAACACTGAAGCTTTCTTT
CASSLGTHQGNTEAFF
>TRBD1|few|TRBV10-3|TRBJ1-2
TGTGCCATCAGTGAGCCGGACAGGGGGCGCGGCTATGGCTACACCTTC
CAISEPDRGRGYGYTF
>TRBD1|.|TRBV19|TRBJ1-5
TGTGCCAGTAGTATCCGGGACAGGGGCTCGGGATCCAATCAGCCCCAGCATTTT
CASSIRDRGSGSNQPQHF
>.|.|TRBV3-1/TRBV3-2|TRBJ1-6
TGTGCCAGCAGCCAAAATCGTAGATCACCCCTCCACTTT
CASSQNRRSPLHF
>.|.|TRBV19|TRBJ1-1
TGTGCCAGTAGTCCCTTAATGAACACTGAAGCTTTCTTT
CASSPLMNTEAFF
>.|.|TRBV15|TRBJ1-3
TGTGCCACCAGCAGAGATTGGGGGGGCGTAAACACCATATATTTT
CATSRDWGGVNTIYF
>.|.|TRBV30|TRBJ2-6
TGTGCCCGTGGATGGGGCCACTCTGGGGCCAACGTCCTGACTTTC
CARGWGHSGANVLTF
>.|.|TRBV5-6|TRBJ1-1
TGTGCCAGCAGCTTGGAGGGCCCTAGGGGCACTGAAGCTTTCTTT
CASSLEGPRGTEAFF
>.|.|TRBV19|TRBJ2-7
TGTGCCAGTAGTATGAGACAGCGCTCCTACGAGCAGTACTTC
CASSMRQRSYEQYF
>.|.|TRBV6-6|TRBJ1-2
TGTGCCAGCAGTTACTCGAGGGAGTACTTACGGAGTGGCTACACCTTC
CASSYSREYLRSGYTF
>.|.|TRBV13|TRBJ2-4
TGTGCCAGCAGCTTGGGGCAGCAAAGAAACATTCAGTACTTC
CASSLGQQRNIQYF
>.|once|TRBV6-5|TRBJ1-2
TGTGCCAGCTGGAGGGGTGGCTACACCTTC
CASWRGGYTF
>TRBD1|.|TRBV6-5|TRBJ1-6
TGTGCCAGCAGTTATTCAACAGGGGGCATGAATTCACCCCTCCACTTT
CASSYSTGGMNSPLHF
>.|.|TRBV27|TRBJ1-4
TGTGCCAGCAGTTTATGGCGGGATGAAAAACTGTTTTTT
CASSLWRDEKLFF
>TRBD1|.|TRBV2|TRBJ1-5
TGTGCCAGCAGTCCCACAGGGGGCTACAATCAGCCCCAGCATTTT
CASSPTGGYNQPQHF
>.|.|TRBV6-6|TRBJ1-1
TGTGCCAGCAGTTACAGGGACCGGGGGACTGAAGCTTTCTTT
CASSYRDRGTEAFF
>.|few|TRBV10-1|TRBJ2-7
TGCGCCAGCAGTGAGTCGGGCTTCCTGGGCGAGCAGTACTTC
CASSESGFLGEQYF
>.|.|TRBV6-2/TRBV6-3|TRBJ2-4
TGTGCCAGCAGTTACGGCGGTTGGAAAAACATTCAGTACTTC
CASSYGGWKNIQYF